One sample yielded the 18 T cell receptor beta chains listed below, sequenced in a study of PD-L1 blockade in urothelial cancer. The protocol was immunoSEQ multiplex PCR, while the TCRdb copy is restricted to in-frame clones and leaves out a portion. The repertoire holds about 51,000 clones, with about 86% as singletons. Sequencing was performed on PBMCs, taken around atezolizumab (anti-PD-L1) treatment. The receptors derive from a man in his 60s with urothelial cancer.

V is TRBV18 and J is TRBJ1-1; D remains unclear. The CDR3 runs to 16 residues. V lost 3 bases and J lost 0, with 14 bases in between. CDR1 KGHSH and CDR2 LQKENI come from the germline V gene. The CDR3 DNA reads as TGTGCCAGCTCACCTTTGAGAATATCTATGAACACTGAAGCTTTCTTT. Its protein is CASSPLRISMNTEAFF.

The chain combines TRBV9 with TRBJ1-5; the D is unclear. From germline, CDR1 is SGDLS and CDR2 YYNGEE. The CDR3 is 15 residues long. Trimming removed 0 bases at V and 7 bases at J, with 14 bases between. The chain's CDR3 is CASSVGGLRGQPQHF. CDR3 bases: TGTGCCAGCAGCGTAGGAGGGCTGAGAGGCCAGCCCCAGCATTTT. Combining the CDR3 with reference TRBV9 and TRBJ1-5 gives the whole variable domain DSGVTQTPKHLITATGQRVTLRCSPRSGDLSVYWYQQSLDQGLQFLIQYYNGEERAKGNILERFSAQQFPDLHSELNLSSLELGDSALYFCASSVGGLRGQPQHFGDGTRLSIL.

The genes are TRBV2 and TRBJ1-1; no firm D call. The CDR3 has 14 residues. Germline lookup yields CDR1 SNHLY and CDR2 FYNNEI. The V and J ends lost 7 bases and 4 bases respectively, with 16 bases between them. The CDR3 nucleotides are TGTGCCAGCAACCTGGAAAGAGGGCTCACTGAAGCTTTCTTT. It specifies CASNLERGLTEAFF.

This CDR3 reads CASSLLRGNGELFF. The DNA of the CDR3 is TGTGCCAGCAGCTTGTTAAGGGGGAACGGGGAGCTGTTTTTT. V and J are TRBV5-6 and TRBJ2-2, with TRBD1 as a possible D gene (6 bases). This CDR3 has 14 residues. CDR1 is SGHDT, CDR2 YYEEEE, per germline. Trimming stripped 1 base from V and 7 bases from J, with 11 bases between.

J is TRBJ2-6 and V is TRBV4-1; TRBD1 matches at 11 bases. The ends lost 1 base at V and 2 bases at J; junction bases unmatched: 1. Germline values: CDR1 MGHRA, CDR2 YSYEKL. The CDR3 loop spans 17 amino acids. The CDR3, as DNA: TGCGCCAGCAGCCAAGGGACAGGGGGCCCTGGGGCCAACGTCCTGACTTTC. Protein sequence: CASSQGTGGPGANVLTF.

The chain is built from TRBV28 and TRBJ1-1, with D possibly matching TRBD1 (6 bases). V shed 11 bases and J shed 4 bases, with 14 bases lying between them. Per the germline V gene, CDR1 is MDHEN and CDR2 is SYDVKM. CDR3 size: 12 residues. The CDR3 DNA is TGTGCCTGTTCTCCAGGGGCCACTGAAGCTTTCTTT. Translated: CACSPGATEAFF.

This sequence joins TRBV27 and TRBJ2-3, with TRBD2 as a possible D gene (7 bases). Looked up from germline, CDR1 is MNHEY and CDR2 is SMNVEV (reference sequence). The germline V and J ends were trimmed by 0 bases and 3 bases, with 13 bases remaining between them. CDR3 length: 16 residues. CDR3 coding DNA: TGTGCCAGCAGTTTATCACCGGGGGGCTATACAGATACGCAGTATTTT. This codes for CASSLSPGGYTDTQYF.

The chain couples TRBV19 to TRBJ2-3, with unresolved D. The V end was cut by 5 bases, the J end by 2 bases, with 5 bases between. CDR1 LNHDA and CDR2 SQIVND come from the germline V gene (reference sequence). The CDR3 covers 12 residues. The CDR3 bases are TGTGCCAGTAGTCGGTACACAGATACGCAGTATTTT. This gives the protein CASSRYTDTQYF.

The CDR3 spells CASSPSGAGYGYTF. CDR3 bases: TGTGCCAGCAGCCCATCGGGCGCGGGCTATGGCTACACCTTC. The chain joins TRBV7-8 to TRBJ1-2; D remains ambiguous. Trimming removed 5 bases at V and 4 bases at J, with 14 bases between. The CDR3 spans 14 residues. Germline loops: CDR1 SGHVS, CDR2 FQNEAQ.

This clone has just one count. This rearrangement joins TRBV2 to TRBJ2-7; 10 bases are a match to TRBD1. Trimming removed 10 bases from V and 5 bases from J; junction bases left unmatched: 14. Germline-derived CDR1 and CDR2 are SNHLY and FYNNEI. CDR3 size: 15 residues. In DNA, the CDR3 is TGTGCCAAGACCTTACTAGGGACAGGGGCCAACGAGCAGTACTTC. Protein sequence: CAKTLLGTGANEQYF.

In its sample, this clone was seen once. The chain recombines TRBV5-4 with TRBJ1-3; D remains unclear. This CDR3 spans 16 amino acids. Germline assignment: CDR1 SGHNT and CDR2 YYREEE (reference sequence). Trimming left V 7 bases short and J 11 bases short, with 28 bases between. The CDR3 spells CASGRQAGGDVTPIYF. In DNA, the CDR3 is TGTGCCAGCGGCAGGCAAGCCGGAGGAGACGTGACCCCCATATATTTT.

Here the CDR3 reads CASSPSARSDYGYTF. CDR3 DNA: TGCGCCAGCAGCCCTTCGGCCAGGTCTGACTATGGCTACACCTTC. The rearrangement joins TRBV5-1 to TRBJ1-2; no definite D call. The V end lost 4 bases, the J end lost 3 bases, and 16 bases lay between the germline ends. The CDR3 runs 15 residues. The germline V gene has CDR1 SGHRS and CDR2 YFSETQ. Full variable domain (outside the CDR3, taken from reference TRBV5-1 and TRBJ1-2): KAGVTQTPRYLIKTRGQQVTLSCSPISGHRSVSWYQQTPGQGLQFLFEYFSETQRNKGNFPGRFSGRQFSNSRSEMNVSTLELGDSALYLCASSPSARSDYGYTFGSGTRLTVV.

CDR3 in amino acids: CASSTDLGGNEQFF. CDR3 DNA sequence: TGTGCCAGCAGTACGGACTTGGGGGGTAATGAGCAGTTCTTC. The chain is built from TRBV27 and TRBJ2-1; D might be TRBD2 (6 bases). CDR3 length: 14 amino acids. Per germline, CDR1 MNHEY and CDR2 SMNVEV (reference sequence). V dropped 5 bases and J dropped 7 bases, with 15 bases sitting between them.

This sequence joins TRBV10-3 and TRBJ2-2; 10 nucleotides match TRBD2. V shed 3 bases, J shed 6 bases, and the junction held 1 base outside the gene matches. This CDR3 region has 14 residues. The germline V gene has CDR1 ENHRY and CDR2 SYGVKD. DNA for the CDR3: TGTGCCATCAGTGAACTAGCGGGGCCCGGGGAGCTGTTTTTT. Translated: CAISELAGPGELFF.

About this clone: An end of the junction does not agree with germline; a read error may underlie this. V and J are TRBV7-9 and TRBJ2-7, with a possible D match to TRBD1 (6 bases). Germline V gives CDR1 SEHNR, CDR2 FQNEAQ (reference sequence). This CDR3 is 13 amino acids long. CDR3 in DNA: TGTGCCAGCAGCCCTAACTCAGGGGCAGGAATGTCATTC. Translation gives CASSPNSGAGMSF.

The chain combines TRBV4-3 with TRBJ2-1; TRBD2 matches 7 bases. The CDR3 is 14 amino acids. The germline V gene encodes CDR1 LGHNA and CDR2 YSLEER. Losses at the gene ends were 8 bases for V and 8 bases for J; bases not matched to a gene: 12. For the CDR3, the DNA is TGCGCCAGCTCCTACCTAGCGGAGGGGCATGAGCAGTTCTTC. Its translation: CASSYLAEGHEQFF.

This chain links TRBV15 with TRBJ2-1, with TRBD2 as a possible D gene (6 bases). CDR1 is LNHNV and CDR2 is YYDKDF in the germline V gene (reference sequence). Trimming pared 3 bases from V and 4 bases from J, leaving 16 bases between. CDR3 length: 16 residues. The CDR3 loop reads CATSREKPGLYNEQFF. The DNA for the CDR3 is TGTGCCACCAGCAGGGAGAAGCCGGGACTTTACAATGAGCAGTTCTTC.

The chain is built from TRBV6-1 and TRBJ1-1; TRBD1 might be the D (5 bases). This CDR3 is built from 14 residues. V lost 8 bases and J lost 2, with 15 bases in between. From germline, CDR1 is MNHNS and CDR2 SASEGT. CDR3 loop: CASWGRRSNTEAFF. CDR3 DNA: TGTGCCAGCTGGGGCAGAAGAAGTAACACTGAAGCTTTCTTT.